These 20 T cell receptor beta chains came from one sample sequenced in a study of regulatory T cells in long-lasting Graves disease. Through Arm-PCR of CDR3 regions and iRepertoire HTBI primers, TCR beta libraries were built. TCRdb re-analysed the multiplex PCR reads in MiXCR, keeping a single row per CDR3 protein. Of under 450,000 distinct CDR3 sequences listed, 20% to 25% are singletons. Time point meaning: persistent/refractory GD, antithyroid drugs over 5 years with positive TRAb. RNA extracted from PBMCs served as the sequencing template. The starting material was peripheral blood mononuclear cells (PBMCs), obtained when the disease was refractory, from a patient treated with antithyroid drugs. These receptors were obtained from a female donor with Graves disease.

This clonotype has ten or more counts. V gene TRBV6-1 combines with J gene TRBJ2-2; 11 bases fit TRBD1. V lost 6 bases, J lost 6 bases, and 3 bases stayed unmatched. Germline-derived CDR1 and CDR2 are MNHNS and SASEGT. The CDR3 is made up of 14 amino acids. The CDR3 reads CASRGTGGSGELFF. The CDR3 nucleotides are TGTGCCAGCAGAGGGACAGGGGGTTCCGGGGAGCTGTTTTTT.

The chain uses TRBV19 and TRBJ2-7; 10 nucleotides align to TRBD1. Germline lookup yields CDR1 LNHDA and CDR2 SQIVND (reference sequence). The V and J ends lost 6 bases and 1 base, in that order; junction bases with no gene match: 3. The CDR3 is 14 residues long. CDR3 residues: CASRGDRGSYEQYF. CDR3 coding DNA: TGTGCCAGTAGAGGGGACAGGGGTTCCTACGAGCAGTACTTC.

This clonotype was counted many times. The chain links TRBV7-2 to TRBJ2-5; either TRBD1 or TRBD2 may supply D (5 bases each). The CDR3 is made up of 16 amino acids. V lost 3 bases to trimming and J lost 3 bases, with 17 bases between them. Germline lookup yields CDR1 SGHTA and CDR2 FQGNSA. The DNA of the CDR3 is TGTGCCAGCAGCTTTGACAGCCTCGTGGGAGAAGAGACCCAGTACTTC. This gives the protein CASSFDSLVGEETQYF. The full variable domain, completed using reference TRBV7-2 and TRBJ2-5, is GAGVSQSPSNKVTEKGKDVELRCDPISGHTALYWYRQSLGQGLEFLIYFQGNSAPDKSGLPSDRFSAERTGGSVSTLTIQRTQQEDSAVYLCASSFDSLVGEETQYFGPGTRLLVL.

This clonotype was seen repeatedly, ten times or more. CDR3 in DNA: TGTGCCAGCAGTTTCCGGGGGACCTATGGCTACACCTTC. Encoded protein: CASSFRGTYGYTF. V and J are TRBV27 and TRBJ1-2, with D possibly being TRBD1 (5 bases). V was trimmed by 3 bases and J by 4 bases, leaving 9 bases between them. Germline loops: CDR1 MNHEY, CDR2 SMNVEV (reference sequence). The CDR3 totals 13 residues.

The chain couples TRBV18 to TRBJ1-1; D is unclear. CDR1 and CDR2 (germline): KGHSH, LQKENI. V was trimmed by 3 bases and J by 5 bases, leaving 10 bases between them. The CDR3 is 13 residues long. CDR3 DNA: TGTGCCAGCTCACCGACTCCGGGTACTGAAGCTTTCTTT. Its translation: CASSPTPGTEAFF.

This rearrangement joins TRBV5-6 to TRBJ2-5; 10 bases agree with TRBD2. V shed 4 bases, J shed 6 bases, and the junction held 15 bases outside the gene matches. This CDR3 comprises 17 residues. CDR1 is SGHDT, CDR2 YYEEEE, per germline. CDR3: CASSPAGGSGRGKTQYF. CDR3 sequence (DNA): TGTGCCAGCAGCCCCGCCGGCGGCAGCGGGAGGGGAAAGACCCAGTACTTC.

The chain is built from TRBV4-1 and TRBJ2-3; 11 bases match TRBD2. The CDR3 length is 19 residues. Germline V gives CDR1 MGHRA, CDR2 YSYEKL. V dropped 0 bases and J dropped 5; count of bases not matched to a gene: 13. CDR3 sequence reads: CASSQDVDSGRAQGDTQYF. CDR3 DNA: TGCGCCAGCAGCCAAGATGTAGATAGCGGGAGGGCCCAGGGAGATACGCAGTATTTT.

This clonotype was seen a handful of times. The V and J genes are TRBV19 and TRBJ1-5; D may be TRBD1 (5 bases). The V gene lost 3 bases and the J gene lost 4 bases, with 10 bases spanning the gap. Germline V gene lookup returns CDR1 LNHDA and CDR2 SQIVND (reference sequence). The CDR3 extends over 14 amino acids. This chain's CDR3 is CASSIQGLNQPQHF. The CDR3 DNA follows: TGTGCCAGTAGTATTCAGGGTTTAAATCAGCCCCAGCATTTT.

This clonotype was detected ten times or more. The chain links TRBV28 to TRBJ2-7; 10 bases map to TRBD2. The J segment lost 2 bases and the V segment lost 6 bases, leaving 22 bases of the junction unmatched. The CDR3 is 20 amino acids. The germline CDR1 and CDR2 sequences are MDHEN and SYDVKM. DNA for the CDR3: TGTGCCAGCAGATATCAAACTCCGGGACTAGCGCTCAATGAGCCCTACGAGCAGTACTTC. This gives the protein CASRYQTPGLALNEPYEQYF.

The sample holds many counts of this clonotype. J is TRBJ1-2 and V is TRBV6-1; a weak D match, TRBD1 (6 bases). The germline V gene has CDR1 MNHNS and CDR2 SASEGT. The V end was cut by 6 bases, the J end by 0 bases, with 17 bases between. This CDR3 has 16 residues. The CDR3 spells CASRVSQGLTNYGYTF. The CDR3 DNA follows: TGTGCCAGCAGAGTCTCACAGGGACTTACTAACTATGGCTACACCTTC.

This clonotype was counted only a few times. CDR3 in amino acids: CASSYTRGTEAFF. The CDR3 nucleotides read TGTGCCAGCAGTTACACCAGGGGAACTGAAGCTTTCTTT. This chain joins TRBV6-9 and TRBJ1-1; D perhaps matches TRBD1 (6 bases). V was cut by 3 bases and J by 5 bases, with 10 bases left in between. The length of the CDR3 is 13 residues. Per germline, CDR1 MNHGY and CDR2 SVAAGI.

The DNA of the CDR3 is TGTGCCATCAGTGAGTCGATAGCGGGATCGGTCCACAATGAGCAGTTCTTC. Its protein product is CAISESIAGSVHNEQFF. The chain has TRBV10-3 and TRBJ2-1; TRBD2 agrees at 8 bases. CDR1 is ENHRY and CDR2 is SYGVKD in the germline V gene. The trim removed 0 bases at V and 5 bases at J, leaving 9 bases unmatched. CDR3 length: 17 amino acids.

There are many counts of this clonotype. The V gene is TRBV6-1, the J gene TRBJ2-2, with D possibly being TRBD1 (6 bases). This CDR3 comprises 15 residues. Trimming took 1 base from V and 2 from J, leaving 8 bases between them. Germline V gives CDR1 MNHNS, CDR2 SASEGT. The CDR3 nucleotides are TGTGCCAGCAGTGAAGTACAGGGTAACACCGGGGAGCTGTTTTTT. It encodes CASSEVQGNTGELFF.

At least ten counts were recorded for this clonotype. This chain joins TRBV28 and TRBJ2-2; D ambiguous. The CDR3 is 16 residues long. Germline V gene lookup returns CDR1 MDHEN and CDR2 SYDVKM. The V and J ends lost 6 bases and 8 bases respectively, with 22 bases between them. The chain's CDR3 is CASRDDKHSGSGELFF. The CDR3 bases are TGTGCCAGCAGGGACGACAAACACTCGGGTTCGGGGGAGCTGTTTTTT.

This rearrangement joins TRBV28 to TRBJ2-6; D is unclear. V dropped 0 bases and J dropped 0 bases, with 6 bases sitting between them. This CDR3 region has 16 residues. CDR1 is MDHEN and CDR2 is SYDVKM in the germline V gene. The CDR3 sequence: CASSLWPLSGANVLTF. DNA of the CDR3: TGTGCCAGCAGTTTATGGCCGCTCTCTGGGGCCAACGTCCTGACTTTC.

The CDR3 sequence is CASTGQIGDTQYF. The CDR3 DNA follows: TGTGCCAGTACTGGACAGATCGGAGATACGCAGTATTTT. V and J are TRBV19 and TRBJ2-3; a weak D match, TRBD1 (6 bases). CDR3 size: 13 residues. Trimming removed 7 bases at V and 5 bases at J, with 13 bases between. Looked up from germline, CDR1 is LNHDA and CDR2 is SQIVND (reference sequence).

This clonotype was observed a few times. The rearrangement links TRBV6-5 to TRBJ1-2, with 10 bases lining up with TRBD1. The CDR3 extends over 17 amino acids. Germline loops: CDR1 MNHEY, CDR2 SVGAGI. After removal of 0 bases from V and 4 bases from J, the junction contained 8 bases not matched to a gene. CDR3: CASSYSGTGASPYGYTF. The CDR3 DNA sequence: TGTGCCAGCAGTTACTCGGGGACAGGGGCTTCCCCCTATGGCTACACCTTC.

V is TRBV3-1 and J is TRBJ2-4; the match to TRBD2 covers 8 bases. Per germline, CDR1 LGHDT and CDR2 YNNKEL (reference sequence). J lost 9 bases, V lost 0 bases, and 7 bases had no gene match. CDR3 length equals 15 residues. The chain's CDR3 is CASSQDPAGGGIQYF. CDR3 in DNA: TGTGCCAGCAGCCAAGATCCGGCGGGGGGCGGCATTCAGTACTTC.

This clonotype was seen repeatedly, ten times or more. The chain carries TRBV6-2 or TRBV6-3 and TRBJ2-2; D gene ambiguous. The CDR3 is 12 amino acids. V shed 2 bases and J shed 6 bases, with 4 bases lying between them. The germline CDR1 and CDR2 sequences are MNHEY and SVGEGT. CDR3: CASSYRAGELFF. As DNA, the CDR3 is TGTGCCAGCAGTTACAGGGCCGGGGAGCTGTTTTTT.

The chain employs TRBV7-9 and TRBJ2-7; perhaps TRBD2 as D (5 bases). The germline CDR1 and CDR2 sequences are SEHNR and FQNEAQ (reference sequence). Trimming stripped 5 bases from V and 2 bases from J, with 10 bases between. The CDR3 is 13 residues long. Here the CDR3 reads CASSPDWTYEQYF. The CDR3 region has the DNA TGTGCCAGCAGCCCGGACTGGACCTACGAGCAGTACTTC. Variable domain in full (rest from reference TRBV7-9 and TRBJ2-7): DTGVSQNPRHKITKRGQNVTFRCDPISEHNRLYWYRQTLGQGPEFLTYFQNEAQLEKSRLLSDRFSAERPKGSFSTLEIQRTEQGDSAMYLCASSPDWTYEQYFGPGTRLTVT.